This T cell receptor (beta chain) was sequenced for a study of T cells in Graves' hyperthyroidism and ophthalmopathy. The TCR beta CDR3 regions underwent amplification using RNA transcripts as the source. The study used the HTBI primer set for a first-round RT-PCR of the TCR CDR3. MiXCR was run by TCRdb on the multiplex PCR reads, yielding one entry per CDR3 protein. This repertoire shows around 700,000 distinct CDR3 sequences, 35% found once; its top ten account for around 32%. CDR1 SGHTA and CDR2 FQGNSA come from the germline V gene. This CDR3 comprises 15 residues. With V trimmed by 6 bases and J by 5 bases, 5 bases remained unmatched. Newly diagnosed hyperthyroidism, duration under 2 months, in patients aged 18 to 65. Diagnostic assessment was based on clinical symptoms, serum thyroxine and TRAb, thyroid ultrasound and orbital computed tomography.

The TCR comes from a woman aged 35 to 49 with Graves' hyperthyroidism. Specimen: blood. The J gene is TRBJ2-2, the V gene TRBV7-2; TRBD1 matches at 11 bases. The CDR3 loop is CASRRGQGATGELFF. CDR3 bases: TGTGCCAGCAGAAGAGGACAGGGGGCGACCGGGGAGCTGTTTTTT.